This TCR beta chain comes out of a study of blood T cell repertoires in COVID-19. The CDR3 is 12 amino acids. The germline CDR1 and CDR2 sequences are MNHNY and SVGAGI (reference sequence). Trimming took 2 bases from V and 5 from J, leaving 6 bases between them. Profiled with immunoSEQ multiplex PCR; TCRdb holds only in-frame clones, not every one. The sample lists fewer than 250,000 clones; about 90% were seen once. The sample taken for sequencing was PBMCs or T cells enriched from blood (not recorded which). The V gene is TRBV6-6, the J gene TRBJ1-2; D gene uncertain. This clonotype originated in a man aged 50-60 years who had been exposed to COVID-19. CDR3 sequence: CASSYDIYGYTF. The CDR3 DNA reads TGTGCCAGCAGTTACGACATTTATGGCTACACCTTC.